The entry below describes one TCR beta chain. Its specificity is unknown. This entry belongs to a study of cytomegalovirus exposure and HLA in healthy donors. Researchers ran the PCR with 60 Vbeta and 13 Jbeta primers. Methods used by the authors: Unique TCR beta chains numbered approximately 80 million in a later analysis, with around 10 million shared. The repertoire was sequenced with immunoSEQ multiplex PCR; TCRdb's copy has only in-frame clones and lacks some. For V, J and clone size, that table is used; D and trimming come from the DNA. The sample holds about 110,000 clones, 65% to 85% seen once. Study-wide results and limits: Productive status was seen about 87% or about 30% of the time for most TCR beta V segments in an earlier analysis. Reports indicated that the classifier achieved high specificity and sensitivity in diagnosing cytomegalovirus status.

The CDR3 covers 14 residues. Germline V lookup: CDR1 MNHEY, CDR2 SVGAGI. The sequenced material came from PBMCs. V is TRBV6-5 and J is TRBJ2-5; 7 bases line up with TRBD1. Near its end, the DNA agrees better with TRBJ2-7, so the J call may be wrong. This TCR came from a man aged 25 to 40 in good health and CMV-seropositive. CDR3 protein: CASSPEPTGSEQYF. CDR3 sequence (DNA): TGTGCCAGCAGTCCGGAACCGACAGGGAGCGAGCAGTACTTC.